Shown below are 13 T cell receptor beta chains from a single sample sequenced in a study of immune evolution from preneoplasia to lung adenocarcinoma (dated by TCRdb to the early 2020s). Libraries came from the immunoSEQ multiplex PCR assay. TCRdb retrieved this table from immuneACCESS and kept in-frame rearrangements only. Not all clones are present; in checked studies, unresolved V genes account for under half, and no reason is known for the remainder. The sample has approximately 4,900 clones on record, about 90% of them singletons. About 2% of the sample rests with the top ten. Material for sequencing was FFPE atypical adenomatous hyperplasia tissue from the lung. This specimen's cell subset or site label, interpreted: atypical adenomatous hyperplasia (AAH), lung preneoplasia. The receptors originated from an older person with lung adenocarcinoma.

The chain recombines TRBV11-2 with TRBJ2-7; D is perhaps TRBD1 (5 bases). The germline V and J ends were trimmed by 5 bases and 8 bases, with 19 bases remaining between them. The CDR3 runs 14 residues. The germline V gene has CDR1 SGHAT and CDR2 FQNNGV. The DNA for the CDR3 is TGTGCCAGCAGCCCCAGGGCAGGGCGAGGCCAGCAGTACTTC. Protein sequence: CASSPRAGRGQQYF.

CDR3: CAISGGRGADGYTF. The CDR3 DNA reads as TGTGCCATCAGTGGAGGCAGGGGGGCAGATGGCTACACCTTC. The gene calls are TRBV10-3 and TRBJ1-2, with TRBD1 matching over 7 bases. Germline lookup yields CDR1 ENHRY and CDR2 SYGVKD. V lost 4 bases and J lost 6; bases outside the gene matches: 8. CDR3 size: 14 residues.

V and J are TRBV7-9 and TRBJ1-1; no clear D. Trimming left V 1 base short and J 5 bases short, with 8 bases between. Germline values: CDR1 SEHNR, CDR2 FQNEAQ (reference sequence). There are 13 residues in the CDR3. CDR3 sequence: CASSLGRLTEAFF. The CDR3 bases are TGTGCCAGCAGCTTAGGAAGGTTGACTGAAGCTTTCTTT.

The J gene is TRBJ2-3, the V gene TRBV12-5, with TRBD2 matching over 10 bases. J lost 5 bases, V lost 6 bases, and 11 bases had no gene match. The CDR3 loop spans 16 amino acids. Germline-derived CDR1 and CDR2 are LGHNT and FRNRAP. CDR3 DNA: TGTGCTAGTGGATTTTCAGCGGGGGGGCTGAAAGATACGCAGTATTTT. It codes for CASGFSAGGLKDTQYF.

This clone was seen only once. The CDR3 reads CSAAKTGQSNQPQHF. For the CDR3, the DNA is TGCAGCGCAGCTAAGACAGGACAGTCCAATCAGCCCCAGCATTTT. This chain uses TRBV29-1 with TRBJ1-5, with a possible D match to TRBD1 (6 bases). This CDR3 contains 15 residues. Germline V CDR1 and CDR2: SQVTM, ANQGSEA. Trimming removed 7 bases at V and 3 bases at J, with 19 bases between.

V is TRBV10-3 and J is TRBJ1-5; D gene ambiguous. From germline, CDR1 is ENHRY and CDR2 SYGVKD. This CDR3 is built from 12 residues. V shed 4 bases and J shed 4 bases, with 5 bases lying between them. The CDR3: CAISGVNQPQHF. CDR3 DNA: TGTGCCATCAGTGGGGTAAATCAGCCCCAGCATTTT.

The J gene is TRBJ1-1, the V gene TRBV6-5; 8 positions match TRBD1. The V gene end was trimmed by 6 bases and the J gene end by 4 bases; junction bases not matched to a gene: 10. Germline assignment: CDR1 MNHEY and CDR2 SVGAGI. This CDR3 spans 15 amino acids. CDR3 DNA: TGTGCCAGCAGGGAGGACAGGGAGTCCTTCACTGAAGCTTTCTTT. It yields the protein CASREDRESFTEAFF.

This clone came up once. V usage is TRBV6-5 and J usage is TRBJ1-4; 7 bases are shared with TRBD1. The germline gives CDR1 MNHEY, CDR2 SVGAGI. The CDR3 totals 13 residues. The V gene end was trimmed by 6 bases and the J gene end by 8 bases; junction bases not matched to a gene: 6. CDR3 protein: CASSSGTEEKLFF. CDR3 DNA sequence: TGTGCCAGCAGCTCCGGGACAGAAGAAAAACTGTTTTTT.

V usage is TRBV28 and J usage is TRBJ2-5, with TRBD2 matching 10 bases. Trimming at V came to 11 bases and at J to 1 base, leaving 7 bases not matched to a gene. The CDR3 extends over 14 amino acids. The germline V gene encodes CDR1 MDHEN and CDR2 SYDVKM. This chain's CDR3 is CAASGGAFQETQYF. The CDR3 DNA sequence: TGTGCCGCCAGCGGGGGGGCCTTCCAAGAGACCCAGTACTTC.

The chain links TRBV5-6 to TRBJ2-7, with unresolved D. The CDR3 contains 14 residues. V was shortened by 2 bases and J by 0 bases, with 9 bases between the two germline ends. CDR1 and CDR2 from the germline V gene are SGHDT and YYEEEE. For the CDR3, the DNA is TGTGCCAGCAGCTTATTTCATAACTCCTACGAGCAGTACTTC. Translated, it gives CASSLFHNSYEQYF.

This rearrangement joins TRBV10-1 to TRBJ2-3; a possible D gene is TRBD2 (5 bases). Germline assignment: CDR1 WNHNN and CDR2 SYGVQD (reference sequence). There are 20 residues in the CDR3. V was trimmed by 2 bases and J by 0 bases, leaving 24 bases between them. CDR3 nucleotide sequence: TGCGCCAGCAGTGAGCTTTCTCTAGCTCGTAAGGAGGCTAGCACAGATACGCAGTATTTT. Amino acid sequence: CASSELSLARKEASTDTQYF.

CDR3 coding DNA: TGTGCCAGCAGCTTAGCCCGTGGTCTCCCCTACGAGCAGTACTTC. Protein product: CASSLARGLPYEQYF. The chain carries TRBV7-9 and TRBJ2-7; D unclear. Trimming took 0 bases from V and 2 from J, leaving 11 bases between them. The CDR3 is made up of 15 amino acids. Germline V gene lookup returns CDR1 SEHNR and CDR2 FQNEAQ (reference sequence).

The chain links TRBV18 to TRBJ1-1; tentative D call: TRBD1 (6 bases). CDR1 is KGHSH and CDR2 is LQKENI in the germline V gene. Trimming left V 4 bases short and J 1 base short, with 13 bases between. The length of the CDR3 is 15 residues. The CDR3 DNA follows: TGTGCCAGCTCACAGTTTCCGGGACAGAACACTGAAGCTTTCTTT. Translated: CASSQFPGQNTEAFF.